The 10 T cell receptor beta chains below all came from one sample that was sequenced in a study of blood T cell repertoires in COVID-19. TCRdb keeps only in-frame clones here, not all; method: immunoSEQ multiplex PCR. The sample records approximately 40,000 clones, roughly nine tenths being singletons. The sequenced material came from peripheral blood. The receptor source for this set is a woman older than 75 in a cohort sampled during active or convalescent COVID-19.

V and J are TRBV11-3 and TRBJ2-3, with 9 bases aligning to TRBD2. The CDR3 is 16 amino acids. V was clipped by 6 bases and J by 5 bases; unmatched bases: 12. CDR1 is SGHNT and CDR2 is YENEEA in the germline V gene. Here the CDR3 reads CASRAPREGGGDTQYF. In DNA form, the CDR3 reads TGTGCCAGCAGAGCTCCGCGGGAGGGCGGGGGAGATACGCAGTATTTT.

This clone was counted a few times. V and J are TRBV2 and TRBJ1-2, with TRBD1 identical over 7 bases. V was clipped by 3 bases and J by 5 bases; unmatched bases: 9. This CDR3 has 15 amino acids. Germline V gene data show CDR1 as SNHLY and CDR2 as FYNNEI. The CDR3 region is CASSDSIYRGYGYTF. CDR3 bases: TGTGCCAGCAGTGATTCGATTTACAGGGGTTATGGCTACACCTTC.

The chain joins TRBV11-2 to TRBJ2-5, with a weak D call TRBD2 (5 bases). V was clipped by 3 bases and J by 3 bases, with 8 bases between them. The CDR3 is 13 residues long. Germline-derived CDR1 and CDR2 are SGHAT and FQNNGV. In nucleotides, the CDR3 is TGTGCCAGCAGCTTGGGAGTAAAAGAGACCCAGTACTTC. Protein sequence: CASSLGVKETQYF.

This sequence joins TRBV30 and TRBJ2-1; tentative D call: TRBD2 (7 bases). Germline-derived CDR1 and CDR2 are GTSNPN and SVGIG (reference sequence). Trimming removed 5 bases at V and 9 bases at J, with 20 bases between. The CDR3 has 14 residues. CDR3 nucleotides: TGTGCCTGGGGCAAAGGGGGAGGGCCGACTGAGCAGTTCTTC. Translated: CAWGKGGGPTEQFF.

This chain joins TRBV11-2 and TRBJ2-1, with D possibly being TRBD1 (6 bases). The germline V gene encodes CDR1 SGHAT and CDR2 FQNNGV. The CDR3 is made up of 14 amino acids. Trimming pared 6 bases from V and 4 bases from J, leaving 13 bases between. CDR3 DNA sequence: TGTGCCAGCAGTCATGGACAGCCTTACAATGAGCAGTTCTTC. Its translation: CASSHGQPYNEQFF. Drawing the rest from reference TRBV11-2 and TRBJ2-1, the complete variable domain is EAGVAQSPRYKIIEKRQSVAFWCNPISGHATLYWYQQILGQGPKLLIQFQNNGVVDDSQLPKDRFSAERLKGVDSTLKIQPAKLEDSAVYLCASSHGQPYNEQFFGPGTRLTVL.

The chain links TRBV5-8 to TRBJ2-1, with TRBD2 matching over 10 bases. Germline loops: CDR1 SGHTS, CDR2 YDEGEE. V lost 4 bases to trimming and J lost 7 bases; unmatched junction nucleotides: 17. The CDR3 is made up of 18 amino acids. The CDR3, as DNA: TGTGCCAGCAGCCCGGGTCTAGCGGGAGTAGGCAGGAGAAATGAGCAGTTCTTC. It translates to CASSPGLAGVGRRNEQFF.

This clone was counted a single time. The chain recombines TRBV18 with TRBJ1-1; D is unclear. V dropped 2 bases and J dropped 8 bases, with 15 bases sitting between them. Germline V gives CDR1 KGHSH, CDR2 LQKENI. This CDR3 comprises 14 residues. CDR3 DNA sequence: TGTGCCAGCTCACCAAGGCGGGAGAGTCCCGAAGCTTTCTTT. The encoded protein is CASSPRRESPEAFF. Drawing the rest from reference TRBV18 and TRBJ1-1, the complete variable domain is NAGVMQNPRHLVRRRGQEARLRCSPMKGHSHVYWYRQLPEEGLKFMVYLQKENIIDESGMPKERFSAEFPKEGPSILRIQQVVRGDSAAYFCASSPRRESPEAFFGQGTRLTVV.

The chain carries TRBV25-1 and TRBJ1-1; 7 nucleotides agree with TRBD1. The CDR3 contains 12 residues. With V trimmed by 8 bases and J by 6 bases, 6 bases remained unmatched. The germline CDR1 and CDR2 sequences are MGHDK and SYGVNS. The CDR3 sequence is CASGGQVAEAFF. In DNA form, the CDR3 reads TGTGCCAGCGGAGGACAGGTCGCTGAAGCTTTCTTT.

CDR3 coding DNA: TGCGCCAGCAGTGACAGGGGGTCAGCTGAAGCTTTCTTT. Its protein is CASSDRGSAEAFF. This chain uses TRBV10-2 with TRBJ1-1; 7 nucleotides line up with TRBD1. The ends lost 3 bases at V and 6 bases at J; junction bases unmatched: 4. This CDR3 is 13 amino acids long. Germline V gene lookup returns CDR1 WSHSY and CDR2 SAAADI.

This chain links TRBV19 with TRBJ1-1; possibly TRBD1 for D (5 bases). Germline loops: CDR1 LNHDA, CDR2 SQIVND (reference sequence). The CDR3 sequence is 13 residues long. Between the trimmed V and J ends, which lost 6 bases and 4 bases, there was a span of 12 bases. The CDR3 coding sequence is TGTGCCAGTAGAATCAGGGAGGGCACTGAAGCTTTCTTT. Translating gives CASRIREGTEAFF.